This entry lists 27 T cell receptor beta chains sequenced from one sample in a study of cytomegalovirus exposure and HLA in healthy donors (dated by TCRdb to the late 2010s). Libraries were constructed by the immunoSEQ multiplex PCR assay. A mixture of 60 forward primers for TCR Vbeta segments and 13 reverse primers for TCR Jbeta segments was used in the multiplex PCR. TCRdb provides this immuneACCESS table in a form limited to in-frame rearrangements. Some clones are lacking; in checked studies, under half of them reflect an unresolved V gene, and why the rest are absent is not known. For this sample the table gives around 54,000 clones, of which approximately 82% were detected only once. The ten largest clones represent 2.5% to 3.5% of the sample. Sequencing input: PBMCs. The receptors stem from a woman aged 18-35 years in good health and CMV-seronegative.

The rearrangement uses TRBV18 and TRBJ1-3, with D hard to call. V dropped 3 bases and J dropped 8 bases, with 11 bases sitting between them. The germline V gene has CDR1 KGHSH and CDR2 LQKENI. This CDR3 has 13 residues. As DNA, the CDR3 is TGTGCCAGCTCACCTAGCCAGGAGGACACCATATATTTT. Translated, it gives CASSPSQEDTIYF.

This clone was seen once. The chain employs TRBV5-1 and TRBJ2-5, with D tentatively TRBD1 (5 bases). The DNA end is a closer match to TRBJ2-7, so the J assignment may be wrong. Germline CDR1 and CDR2: SGHRS and YFSETQ. This CDR3 is 15 amino acids long. CDR3 region: CASSLATGPSYEQYF. In DNA form, the CDR3 reads TGCGCCAGCAGCTTGGCTACAGGACCCTCCTACGAGCAGTACTTC.

V gene TRBV9 combines with J gene TRBJ2-1, with 14 nucleotides matching TRBD2. CDR3 size: 15 residues. Germline V gives CDR1 SGDLS, CDR2 YYNGEE. V lost 4 bases to trimming and J lost 8 bases; unmatched junction nucleotides: 5. The CDR3 is CASSPRLAGGHEQFF. Here the CDR3 DNA reads TGTGCCAGCAGCCCAAGACTAGCGGGAGGGCATGAGCAGTTCTTC.

This clone occurred a few times. The chain has TRBV28 and TRBJ1-4; 8 bases align to TRBD1. Germline loops: CDR1 MDHEN, CDR2 SYDVKM. V dropped 8 bases and J dropped 2; count of bases not matched to a gene: 13. This CDR3 is 17 amino acids long. DNA of the CDR3: TGTGCCAGCGTTACCCCGACACAGGGGGTGACTAATGAAAAACTGTTTTTT. This codes for CASVTPTQGVTNEKLFF.

This chain connects TRBV5-4 to TRBJ2-7, with TRBD1 matching 8 bases. Germline CDR1 reads SGHNT; CDR2 reads YYREEE (reference sequence). The CDR3 extends over 13 amino acids. After removal of 3 bases from V and 7 bases from J, the junction contained 6 bases not matched to a gene. Written as DNA, the CDR3 is TGTGCCAGCAGCTATACAGGGGGTATGGAGCAGTACTTC. It yields the protein CASSYTGGMEQYF.

V and J are TRBV9 and TRBJ2-3, with 10 positions matching TRBD2. V lost 4 bases and J lost 4; bases outside the gene matches: 6. The CDR3 loop spans 15 amino acids. Per germline, CDR1 SGDLS and CDR2 YYNGEE. CDR3 coding DNA: TGTGCCAGCAGCCCTAGCGGGAGATATGCAGATACGCAGTATTTT. It is translated as CASSPSGRYADTQYF.

This clone was recorded once. Relative to the germline gene, one junction end is altered; a read error may explain this. V is TRBV7-9 and J is TRBJ2-3; 8 bases fit TRBD2. The CDR3 covers 17 residues. CDR1 SEHNR and CDR2 FQNEAQ come from the germline V gene (reference sequence). The CDR3 loop reads CSSSSPQTSGGTDTQYF. CDR3 nucleotide sequence: TGTTCCAGCAGCTCCCCCCAAACTAGCGGTGGCACAGATACGCAGTATTTT. Combining the CDR3 with reference TRBV7-9 and TRBJ2-3 gives the whole variable domain DTGVSQNPRHKITKRGQNVTFRCDPISEHNRLYWYRQTLGQGPEFLTYFQNEAQLEKSRLLSDRFSAERPKGSFSTLEIQRTEQGDSAMYLCSSSSPQTSGGTDTQYFGPGTRLTVL.

The CDR3 DNA follows: TGTGCCAGCAGCTTCCCGAGCGGGAGGGCTCACGAGCAGTACTTC. As protein: CASSFPSGRAHEQYF. This chain links TRBV7-3 with TRBJ2-7, with 10 bases identical to TRBD2. The CDR3 spans 15 residues. Germline trimming cut 3 bases from V and 5 bases from J; bases unmatched to any gene: 7. The germline V gene encodes CDR1 SGHTA and CDR2 FQGTGA.

The chain employs TRBV5-1 and TRBJ2-7; the match to TRBD2 covers 9 bases. This CDR3 region has 15 residues. Trimming removed 0 bases from V and 4 bases from J; junction bases left unmatched: 5. The germline V gene encodes CDR1 SGHRS and CDR2 YFSETQ. The CDR3 reads CASSLEASGIYEQYF. The CDR3 DNA reads TGCGCCAGCAGCTTGGAAGCTAGCGGGATATACGAGCAGTACTTC.

V is TRBV27 and J is TRBJ2-4, with D possibly TRBD1 on 6 matching bases. The V end was cut by 5 bases, the J end by 5 bases, with 13 bases between. This CDR3 has 14 amino acids. Germline V gene sequence: CDR1 MNHEY, CDR2 SMNVEV (reference sequence). Here the CDR3 reads CASSLTGPENIQYF. CDR3 nucleotide sequence: TGTGCCAGCAGTCTAACAGGGCCGGAAAACATTCAGTACTTC.

To note about this clone: The junction departs from germline at one end; a sequencing error may be responsible. The gene calls are TRBV6-6 and TRBJ1-4; TRBD1 agrees at 7 bases. CDR3 length equals 16 residues. The V gene's germline CDR1 is MNHNY and CDR2 SVGAGI (reference sequence). CDR3 bases: TGTGCCAGTAGTTACTCGCCAGGGGGAACTAATGAAAAACTGTTTTTT. This translates into CASSYSPGGTNEKLFF.

V usage is TRBV27 and J usage is TRBJ2-7; the match to TRBD2 covers 10 bases. The CDR3 runs 15 residues. The junction had 6 bases not matched to a gene; V was cut back by 3 bases and J by 4 bases. The germline V gene encodes CDR1 MNHEY and CDR2 SMNVEV (reference sequence). The CDR3 nucleotides read TGTGCCAGCAGTTTGAGTCTAGCGGGAGTTTACGAGCAGTACTTC. Its translation is CASSLSLAGVYEQYF.

This clone was counted a few times. The chain is built from TRBV19 and TRBJ1-1; 7 bases map to TRBD1. In germline, CDR1 is LNHDA, CDR2 SQIVND (reference sequence). The CDR3 is made up of 15 amino acids. With V trimmed by 4 bases and J by 3 bases, 8 bases remained unmatched. The CDR3 sequence is CASSTRQGGDTEAFF. The CDR3 DNA reads TGTGCCAGTAGTACTCGACAGGGTGGCGACACTGAAGCTTTCTTT.

A few counts support this clone. The chain links TRBV6-4 to TRBJ2-6, with a tentative D call TRBD1 (6 bases). This CDR3 has 16 residues. V was trimmed by 2 bases and J by 1 base, leaving 9 bases between them. Germline CDR1 and CDR2: MRHNA and SNTAGT. The CDR3 protein is CASSDTGQSGANVLTF. CDR3 coding DNA: TGTGCCAGCAGTGACACCGGACAGTCTGGGGCCAACGTCCTGACTTTC.

This chain uses TRBV18 with TRBJ1-1; TRBD1 is a possible D gene (6 bases). This CDR3 spans 11 amino acids. CDR1 KGHSH and CDR2 LQKENI come from the germline V gene. V was clipped by 6 bases and J by 12 bases, with 14 bases between them. The CDR3 bases are TGTGCCAGCTCGTCACAGGGTGTAACTTTCTTT. It codes for CASSSQGVTFF.

The V call is TRBV5-1, the J call TRBJ2-2; 14 bases map to TRBD2. Germline CDR1 SGHRS, CDR2 YFSETQ. Losses at the gene ends were 4 bases for V and 3 bases for J; bases not matched to a gene: 17. CDR3 length: 21 amino acids. CDR3 region: CASSPGQGTSGRRKDTGELFF. CDR3 DNA: TGCGCCAGCAGCCCGGGGCAGGGGACTAGCGGGAGACGGAAGGACACCGGGGAGCTGTTTTTT.

V gene TRBV21-1 combines with J gene TRBJ2-2; the table names TRBD1, a call not compared with the DNA. TRBV21-1 has pseudogene status. This CDR3 has 16 amino acids. In DNA, the CDR3 is TGTGCCAGCAGCCCGCGGTGGCAGGGGCCGGGCGGGGAGCTGTTTTTT. This codes for CASSPRWQGPGGELFF.

The chain joins TRBV29-1 to TRBJ2-3; D may be TRBD2 (6 bases). V lost 7 bases, J lost 4 bases, and 15 bases lay in between. This CDR3 comprises 13 residues. The V gene's germline CDR1 is SQVTM and CDR2 ANQGSEA. Written as DNA, the CDR3 is TGCAGCGCGGCCGGAGGGCTCCCAGATACGCAGTATTTT. Translated: CSAAGGLPDTQYF.

The chain is built from TRBV6-4 and TRBJ2-6; D is perhaps TRBD2 (6 bases). This CDR3 spans 17 amino acids. Germline CDR1 is MRHNA and CDR2 is SNTAGT. Trimming removed 0 bases from V and 0 bases from J, with 9 bases in between. The CDR3 coding sequence is TGTGCCAGCAGTGACTCGACTAGTAGCTCTGGGGCCAACGTCCTGACTTTC. It translates to CASSDSTSSSGANVLTF.

This clone has just a few counts. The chain carries TRBV29-1 and TRBJ2-2; 13 bases match TRBD2. Per germline, CDR1 SQVTM and CDR2 ANQGSEA. V was clipped by 3 bases and J by 7 bases; unmatched bases: 5. The CDR3 is made up of 15 amino acids. The CDR3 DNA reads as TGCAGCGTTGACCCCGGGACTAGCGGGGACGGGGAGCTGTTTTTT. Amino acid sequence: CSVDPGTSGDGELFF.

The CDR3 sequence is CASSQGQGILNSPLHF. The CDR3 DNA is TGTGCCAGCAGCCAAGGACAGGGGATTCTCAATTCACCCCTCCACTTT. V is TRBV14 and J is TRBJ1-6, with TRBD1 matching 8 bases. The CDR3 consists of 16 residues. The germline gives CDR1 SGHDN, CDR2 FVKESK. V was clipped by 1 base and J by 7 bases; unmatched bases: 6. The full variable domain, in which reference TRBV14 and TRBJ1-6 provide the parts outside the CDR3, is EAGVTQFPSHSVIEKGQTVTLRCDPISGHDNLYWYRRVMGKEIKFLLHFVKESKQDESGMPNNRFLAERTGGTYSTLKVQPAELEDSGVYFCASSQGQGILNSPLHFGNGTRLTVT.

J is TRBJ2-1 and V is TRBV30; D is possibly TRBD1 (5 bases). The CDR3 runs 13 residues. V was cut by 2 bases and J by 3 bases, with 8 bases left in between. Per germline, CDR1 GTSNPN and CDR2 SVGIG (reference sequence). The CDR3 DNA reads TGTGCCTGGAGTTTGACAGTCTACAATGAGCAGTTCTTC. As protein: CAWSLTVYNEQFF.

This chain's CDR3 is CASRLDRRDWGNQPQHF. For the CDR3, the DNA is TGTGCCAGCAGACTGGACAGGAGGGATTGGGGCAATCAGCCCCAGCATTTT. This sequence joins TRBV2 and TRBJ1-5, with 7 bases that match TRBD1. Germline V gene lookup returns CDR1 SNHLY and CDR2 FYNNEI. The CDR3 length is 17 residues. J gave up 2 bases and V 6 bases, and 13 bases lay outside the gene matches. The variable domain in full, completed from reference TRBV2 and TRBJ1-5, reads EPEVTQTPSHQVTQMGQEVILRCVPISNHLYFYWYRQILGQKVEFLVSFYNNEISEKSEIFDDQFSVERPDGSNFTLKIRSTKLEDSAMYFCASRLDRRDWGNQPQHFGDGTRLSIL.

This clone is a singleton in its sample. V is TRBV19 and J is TRBJ2-1, with TRBD1 matching 10 bases. The V segment lost 8 bases and the J segment 6 bases; nucleotides outside the gene matches: 1. The length of the CDR3 is 12 residues. Germline V CDR1 and CDR2: LNHDA, SQIVND (reference sequence). Here the CDR3 reads CASRTGGNEQFF. The CDR3 nucleotides are TGTGCCAGTCGGACAGGGGGCAATGAGCAGTTCTTC.

CDR3 nucleotide sequence: TGTGCCAGCAACCGCGGGGCGACCTACGAGCAGTACTTC. This translates into CASNRGATYEQYF. The rearrangement joins TRBV7-2 to TRBJ2-7; weak D call: TRBD2 (6 bases). Germline V gene lookup returns CDR1 SGHTA and CDR2 FQGNSA. Trimming removed 7 bases from V and 2 bases from J, with 12 bases in between. The CDR3 is made up of 13 amino acids.

Comments on this clone: Within the sample, other DNA sequences also encode this same CDR3. V is TRBV27 and J is TRBJ2-7, with 10 positions matching TRBD1. The trim removed 0 bases at V and 6 bases at J, leaving 11 bases unmatched. Germline values: CDR1 MNHEY, CDR2 SMNVEV (reference sequence). This CDR3 comprises 17 residues. The CDR3 loop reads CASSLSPGDRGLGEQYF. The DNA for the CDR3 is TGTGCCAGCAGTTTATCGCCCGGGGACAGGGGCTTAGGCGAGCAGTACTTC.

The chain joins TRBV4-1 to TRBJ1-2; 9 nucleotides line up with TRBD1. The V gene end was trimmed by 1 base and the J gene end by 3 bases; junction bases not matched to a gene: 6. The V gene's germline CDR1 is MGHRA and CDR2 YSYEKL. The CDR3 runs to 16 residues. CDR3 nucleotide sequence: TGCGCCAGCAGCCAAGGGACAGGGGCTCCGTACTATGGCTACACCTTC. Translating gives CASSQGTGAPYYGYTF.